Included here is one T cell receptor (beta chain) sequence, with context. Primers included in the PCR were 60 Vbeta and 13 Jbeta primers. TCRdb's table, derived via immunoSEQ multiplex PCR, lists solely in-frame clones and lacks some. The repertoire holds some 110,000 clones, with roughly 80% as singletons. The data were taken from a study of cytomegalovirus exposure and HLA in healthy donors. The germline CDR1 and CDR2 sequences are SGHNT and YENEEA. CDR3 length equals 13 residues. V lost 3 bases and J 3 bases, leaving 9 bases between the germline ends. The sample consisted of PBMCs. V usage is TRBV11-3 and J usage is TRBJ2-7; the D gene is possibly TRBD1 (6 bases). This receptor was identified in a man aged 25-40 years in good health and CMV-seronegative. Written as DNA, the CDR3 is TGTGCCAGCAGCTTGGGACACGGCTACGAGCAGTACTTC. Its translation: CASSLGHGYEQYF.